This is a list of T cell receptor beta chains from one sample in a study of blood T cell repertoires in COVID-19. Libraries were prepared by immunoSEQ multiplex PCR; TCRdb keeps only in-frame clonotypes and omits some of them. The table records 150,000 or so clones, approximately 78% of them present only once. Sequencing input: peripheral blood. Receptors originate from a human donor with acute or convalescent COVID-19. The donor label of this sample is uncertain. The CDR3 runs from the conserved cysteine through the conserved F or W. The order of the fields is clone size, CDR3 length, D gene, V gene, J gene, CDR3 DNA, CDR3 protein. A D gene is named only where the DNA matches it firmly. Rows may omit the clone size; those that give it use once, few, many or a size class.

clone size: -
CDR3 length: 16
D gene: TRBD1
V gene: TRBV7-2
J gene: TRBJ2-4
CDR3 DNA: TGTGCCAGCAGCTTAGTCTTAGGGACAGCAAGAAACATTCAGTACTTC
CDR3 protein: CASSLVLGTARNIQYF

clone size: -
CDR3 length: 14
D gene: -
V gene: TRBV11-2
J gene: TRBJ1-3
CDR3 DNA: TGTGCCAGCAGCTTAGGGGCATCTGGAAACACCATATATTTT
CDR3 protein: CASSLGASGNTIYF

clone size: -
CDR3 length: 13
D gene: -
V gene: TRBV29-1
J gene: TRBJ1-6
CDR3 DNA: TGCAGCGCCACAGGGACCGGGGATTCACCCCTCCACTTT
CDR3 protein: CSATGTGDSPLHF

clone size: -
CDR3 length: 15
D gene: -
V gene: TRBV6-5
J gene: TRBJ2-7
CDR3 DNA: TGTGCCAGCAGTTACAAATCTAGTACCCACTTCGAGCAGTACTTC
CDR3 protein: CASSYKSSTHFEQYF

clone size: -
CDR3 length: 15
D gene: -
V gene: TRBV18
J gene: TRBJ1-1
CDR3 DNA: TGTGCCAGCTCACCGACACAGGGTACGAGAACTGAAGCTTTCTTT
CDR3 protein: CASSPTQGTRTEAFF

clone size: -
CDR3 length: 14
D gene: -
V gene: TRBV4-3
J gene: TRBJ1-1
CDR3 DNA: TGCGCCAGCACGCTCGTCGGGGAGAACACTGAAGCTTTCTTT
CDR3 protein: CASTLVGENTEAFF

clone size: -
CDR3 length: 14
D gene: -
V gene: TRBV10-3
J gene: TRBJ1-1
CDR3 DNA: TGTGCCATCAGGCAGACAGTAATGAACACTGAAGCTTTCTTT
CDR3 protein: CAIRQTVMNTEAFF

clone size: -
CDR3 length: 15
D gene: TRBD2
V gene: TRBV3-1/TRBV3-2
J gene: TRBJ2-5
CDR3 DNA: TGTGCCAGCAGCCATTTTAGCGGGGGTAAAGAGACCCAGTACTTC
CDR3 protein: CASSHFSGGKETQYF

clone size: -
CDR3 length: 14
D gene: -
V gene: TRBV19
J gene: TRBJ1-4
CDR3 DNA: TGTGCCAGTAGGATACCGGGGTCGGGCGAAAAACTGTTTTTT
CDR3 protein: CASRIPGSGEKLFF

clone size: once
CDR3 length: 16
D gene: -
V gene: TRBV5-6
J gene: TRBJ2-7
CDR3 DNA: TGTGCCAGCAGCTTGGCTTTAACAGGGCTTAGGCACGAGCAGTACTTC
CDR3 protein: CASSLALTGLRHEQYF

clone size: -
CDR3 length: 14
D gene: -
V gene: TRBV6-1
J gene: TRBJ2-7
CDR3 DNA: TGTGCCAGCCACGACAGCCTGAGCTCCTACGAGCAGTACTTC
CDR3 protein: CASHDSLSSYEQYF

clone size: -
CDR3 length: 13
D gene: TRBD2
V gene: TRBV5-1
J gene: TRBJ2-5
CDR3 DNA: TGCGCCAGCAGCTGGGAGGGAGGGGAGACCCAGTACTTC
CDR3 protein: CASSWEGGETQYF

clone size: few
CDR3 length: 15
D gene: -
V gene: TRBV10-3
J gene: TRBJ2-1
CDR3 DNA: TGTGCCATCAGTGCCGAGACAGATTCCTACAATGAGCAGTTCTTC
CDR3 protein: CAISAETDSYNEQFF

clone size: -
CDR3 length: 13
D gene: TRBD1
V gene: TRBV10-3
J gene: TRBJ1-2
CDR3 DNA: TGTGCCATCAGCTCGGACAGGGACGGAGGCTACACCTTC
CDR3 protein: CAISSDRDGGYTF

clone size: -
CDR3 length: 13
D gene: -
V gene: TRBV30
J gene: TRBJ1-3
CDR3 DNA: TGTGCCTGGAAATCCTCGGGGGGAAACACCATATATTTT
CDR3 protein: CAWKSSGGNTIYF

clone size: once
CDR3 length: 15
D gene: TRBD2
V gene: TRBV30
J gene: TRBJ2-1
CDR3 DNA: TGTGCCTGGAGTCGGGGGACTAGCGCCCAGGGGGAGCAGTTCTTC
CDR3 protein: CAWSRGTSAQGEQFF

clone size: -
CDR3 length: 13
D gene: -
V gene: TRBV18
J gene: TRBJ1-6
CDR3 DNA: TGTGCCAGCTCCCCCCCGGCAGGGCTGCCCCTCCACTTT
CDR3 protein: CASSPPAGLPLHF

clone size: -
CDR3 length: 12
D gene: -
V gene: TRBV29-1
J gene: TRBJ2-5
CDR3 DNA: TGCAGCGTTGTCGTAGCTCGGGAGACCCAGTACTTC
CDR3 protein: CSVVVARETQYF

clone size: -
CDR3 length: 15
D gene: TRBD1
V gene: TRBV3-1/TRBV3-2
J gene: TRBJ1-2
CDR3 DNA: TGTGCCAGCAGTCGCCGGGACAGGGGGCAGGATGGCTACACCTTC
CDR3 protein: CASSRRDRGQDGYTF

clone size: -
CDR3 length: 16
D gene: TRBD2
V gene: TRBV7-3
J gene: TRBJ2-5
CDR3 DNA: TGTGCCAGCAGCCCACAGACTAGCGGGGGGACTGAGACCCAGTACTTC
CDR3 protein: CASSPQTSGGTETQYF

clone size: -
CDR3 length: 17
D gene: TRBD1
V gene: TRBV18
J gene: TRBJ2-3
CDR3 DNA: TGTGCCAGCTCACCACTTCCCCCGGGGACAGCCTCAGATACGCAGTATTTT
CDR3 protein: CASSPLPPGTASDTQYF

clone size: -
CDR3 length: 14
D gene: -
V gene: TRBV3-1/TRBV3-2
J gene: TRBJ1-2
CDR3 DNA: TGTGCCAGCAGCCAACAGGGTTCTAACTATGGCTACACCTTC
CDR3 protein: CASSQQGSNYGYTF

clone size: -
CDR3 length: 13
D gene: -
V gene: TRBV6-5
J gene: TRBJ1-3
CDR3 DNA: TGTGCCAGCAGACGGACTCGTGGAAACACCATATATTTT
CDR3 protein: CASRRTRGNTIYF

clone size: -
CDR3 length: 17
D gene: TRBD1
V gene: TRBV19
J gene: TRBJ1-2
CDR3 DNA: TGTGCCAGTAGCGTTGGACAGGGACGGCGGGGGAACTATGGCTACACCTTC
CDR3 protein: CASSVGQGRRGNYGYTF

clone size: -
CDR3 length: 16
D gene: TRBD1
V gene: TRBV5-4
J gene: TRBJ1-2
CDR3 DNA: TGTGCCAGCAGCTTCGGACAGGGGGCGATTAACTATGGCTACACCTTC
CDR3 protein: CASSFGQGAINYGYTF

clone size: -
CDR3 length: 15
D gene: -
V gene: TRBV6-1
J gene: TRBJ1-2
CDR3 DNA: TGTGCCAGCAGTGAGGCCCTAACAGGGCACTATGGCTACACCTTC
CDR3 protein: CASSEALTGHYGYTF